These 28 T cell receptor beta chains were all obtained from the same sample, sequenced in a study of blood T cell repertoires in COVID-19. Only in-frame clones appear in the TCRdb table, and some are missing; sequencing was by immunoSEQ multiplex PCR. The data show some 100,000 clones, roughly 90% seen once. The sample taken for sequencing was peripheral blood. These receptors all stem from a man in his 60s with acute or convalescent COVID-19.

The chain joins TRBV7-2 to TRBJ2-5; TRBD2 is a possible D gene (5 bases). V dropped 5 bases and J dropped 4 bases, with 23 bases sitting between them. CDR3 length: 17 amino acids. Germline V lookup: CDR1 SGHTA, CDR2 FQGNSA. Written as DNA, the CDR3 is TGTGCCAGCAGCCCTCCGGAGTGGCGGAGACGGGGAGAGACCCAGTACTTC. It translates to CASSPPEWRRRGETQYF.

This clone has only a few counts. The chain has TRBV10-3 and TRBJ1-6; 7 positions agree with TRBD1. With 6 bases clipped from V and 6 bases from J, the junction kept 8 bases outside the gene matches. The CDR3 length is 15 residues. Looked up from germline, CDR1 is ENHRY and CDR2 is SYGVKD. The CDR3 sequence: CAIRTGDRSNSPLHF. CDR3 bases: TGTGCCATCAGGACCGGGGACAGATCTAATTCACCCCTCCACTTT.

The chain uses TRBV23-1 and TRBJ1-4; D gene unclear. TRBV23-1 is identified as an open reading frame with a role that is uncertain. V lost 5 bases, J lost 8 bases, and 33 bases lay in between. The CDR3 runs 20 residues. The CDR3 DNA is TGCGCCAGCAGTACCAATTTAGGACCTAGGGTGGGAGTCTGGCGAGAAAAACTGTTTTTT. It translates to CASSTNLGPRVGVWREKLFF.

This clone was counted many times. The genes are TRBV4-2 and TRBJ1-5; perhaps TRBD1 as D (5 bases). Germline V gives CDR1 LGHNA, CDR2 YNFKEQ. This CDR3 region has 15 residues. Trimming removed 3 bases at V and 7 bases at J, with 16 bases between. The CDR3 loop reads CASSQEGTAGQPQHF. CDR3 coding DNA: TGTGCCAGCAGCCAGGAGGGGACCGCGGGGCAGCCCCAGCATTTT.

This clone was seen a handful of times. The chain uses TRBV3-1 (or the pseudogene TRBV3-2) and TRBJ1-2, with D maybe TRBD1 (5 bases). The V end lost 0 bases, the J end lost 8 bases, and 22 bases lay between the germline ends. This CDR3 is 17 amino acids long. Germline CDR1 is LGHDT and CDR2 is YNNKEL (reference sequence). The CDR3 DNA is TGTGCCAGCAGCCAAGATTTTTTGGGGCAGGGTCCAGAGGGCTACACCTTC. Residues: CASSQDFLGQGPEGYTF.

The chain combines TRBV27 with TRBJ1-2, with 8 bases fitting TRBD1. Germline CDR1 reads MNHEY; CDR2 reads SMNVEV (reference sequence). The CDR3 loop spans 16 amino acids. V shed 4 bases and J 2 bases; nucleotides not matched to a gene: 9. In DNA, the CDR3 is TGTGCCAGCAGTTGGTACTCAGGGGGCGTCAACTATGGCTACACCTTC. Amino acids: CASSWYSGGVNYGYTF.

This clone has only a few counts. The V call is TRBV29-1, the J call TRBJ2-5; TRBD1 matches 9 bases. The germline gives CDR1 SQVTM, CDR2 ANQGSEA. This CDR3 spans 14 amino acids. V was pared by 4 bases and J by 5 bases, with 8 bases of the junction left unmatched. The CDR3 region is CSVGETGGSETQYF. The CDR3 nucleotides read TGCAGCGTTGGAGAGACAGGGGGTTCGGAGACCCAGTACTTC.

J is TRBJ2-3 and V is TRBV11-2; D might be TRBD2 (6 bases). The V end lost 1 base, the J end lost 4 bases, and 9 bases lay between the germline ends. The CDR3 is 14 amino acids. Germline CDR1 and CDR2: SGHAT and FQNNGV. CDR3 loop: CASSLAWGADTQYF. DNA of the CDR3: TGTGCCAGCAGCTTAGCTTGGGGGGCAGATACGCAGTATTTT.

The CDR3 nucleotides read TGCGCCAGCAGCGCCACAGGGCCTGGAAACACCATATATTTT. Encoded protein: CASSATGPGNTIYF. The chain is built from TRBV5-1 and TRBJ1-3, with a tentative D call TRBD1 (6 bases). With 4 bases removed from V and 2 bases from J, the gap between germline ends came to 10 bases. This CDR3 region has 14 residues. Germline V gene lookup returns CDR1 SGHRS and CDR2 YFSETQ.

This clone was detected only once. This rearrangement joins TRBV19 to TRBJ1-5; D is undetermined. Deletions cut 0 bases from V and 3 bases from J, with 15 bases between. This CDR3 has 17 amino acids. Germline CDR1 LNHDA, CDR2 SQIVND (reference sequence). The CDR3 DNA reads TGTGCCAGTAGTATAGACCCAGTACATAATTTCAATCAGCCCCAGCATTTT. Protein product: CASSIDPVHNFNQPQHF.

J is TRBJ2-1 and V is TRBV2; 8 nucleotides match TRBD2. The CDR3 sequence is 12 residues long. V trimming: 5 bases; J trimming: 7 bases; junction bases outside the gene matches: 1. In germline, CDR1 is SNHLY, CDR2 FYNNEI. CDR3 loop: CASSSGRNEQFF. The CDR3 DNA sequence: TGTGCCAGCAGTAGCGGGAGAAATGAGCAGTTCTTC.

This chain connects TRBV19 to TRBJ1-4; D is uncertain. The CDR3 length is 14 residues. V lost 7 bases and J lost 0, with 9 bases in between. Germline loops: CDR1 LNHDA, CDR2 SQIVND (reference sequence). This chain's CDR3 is CASNFIATNEKLFF. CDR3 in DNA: TGTGCCAGTAATTTCATTGCAACTAATGAAAAACTGTTTTTT.

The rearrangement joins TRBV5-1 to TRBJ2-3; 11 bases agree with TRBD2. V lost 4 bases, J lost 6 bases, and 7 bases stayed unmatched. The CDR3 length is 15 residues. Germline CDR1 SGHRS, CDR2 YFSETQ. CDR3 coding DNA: TGCGCCAGCAGCCGCCTAGCGGGGGGCCACGATACGCAGTATTTT. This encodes CASSRLAGGHDTQYF.

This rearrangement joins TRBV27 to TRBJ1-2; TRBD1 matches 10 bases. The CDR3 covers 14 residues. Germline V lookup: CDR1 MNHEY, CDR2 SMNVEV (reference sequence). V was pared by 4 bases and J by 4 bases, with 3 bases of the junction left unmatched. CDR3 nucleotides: TGTGCCAGCAGTTGGGACAGGGGCTCCTATGGCTACACCTTC. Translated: CASSWDRGSYGYTF.

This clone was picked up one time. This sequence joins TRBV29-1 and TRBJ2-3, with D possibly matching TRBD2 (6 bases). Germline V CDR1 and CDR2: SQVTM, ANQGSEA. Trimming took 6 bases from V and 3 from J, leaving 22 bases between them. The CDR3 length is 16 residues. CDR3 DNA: TGCAGCGTCCTCGGGGACTTTCTTTTTGCGACAGATACGCAGTATTTT. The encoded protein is CSVLGDFLFATDTQYF.

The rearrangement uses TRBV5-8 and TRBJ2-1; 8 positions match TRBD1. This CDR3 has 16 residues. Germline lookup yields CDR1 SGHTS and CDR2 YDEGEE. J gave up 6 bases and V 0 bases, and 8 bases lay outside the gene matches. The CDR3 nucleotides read TGTGCCAGCAGCTTGGAGGTCTGGACAGGGTCCAATGAGCAGTTCTTC. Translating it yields CASSLEVWTGSNEQFF.

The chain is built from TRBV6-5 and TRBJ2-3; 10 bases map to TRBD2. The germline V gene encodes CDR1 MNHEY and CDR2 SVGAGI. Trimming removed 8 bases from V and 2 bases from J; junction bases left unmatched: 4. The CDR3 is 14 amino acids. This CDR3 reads CASPGLAPTDTQYF. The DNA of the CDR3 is TGTGCCAGCCCGGGACTAGCGCCCACAGATACGCAGTATTTT.

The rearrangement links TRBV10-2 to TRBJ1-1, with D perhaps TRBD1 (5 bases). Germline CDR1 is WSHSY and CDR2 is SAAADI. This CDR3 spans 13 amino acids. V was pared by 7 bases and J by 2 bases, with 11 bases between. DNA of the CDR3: TGCGCCAGCATGGACACAACAAACACTGAAGCTTTCTTT. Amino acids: CASMDTTNTEAFF.

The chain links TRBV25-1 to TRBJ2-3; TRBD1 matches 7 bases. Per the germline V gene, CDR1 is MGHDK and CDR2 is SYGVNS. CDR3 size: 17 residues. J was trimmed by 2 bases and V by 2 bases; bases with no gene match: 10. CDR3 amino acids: CASSEDRAGGSTDTQYF. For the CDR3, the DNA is TGTGCCAGCAGTGAAGATCGGGCAGGGGGATCCACAGATACGCAGTATTTT. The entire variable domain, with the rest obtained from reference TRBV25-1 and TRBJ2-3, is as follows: EADIYQTPRYLVIGTGKKITLECSQTMGHDKMYWYQQDPGMELHLIHYSYGVNSTEKGDLSSESTVSRIRTEHFPLTLESARPSHTSQYLCASSEDRAGGSTDTQYFGPGTRLTVL.

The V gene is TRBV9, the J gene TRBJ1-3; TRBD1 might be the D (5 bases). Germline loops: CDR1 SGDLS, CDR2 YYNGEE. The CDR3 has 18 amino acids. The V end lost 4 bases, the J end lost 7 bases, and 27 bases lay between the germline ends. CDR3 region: CASSSSEISQGVGNTIYF. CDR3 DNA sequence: TGTGCCAGCAGCTCTAGTGAGATTTCGCAGGGCGTGGGGAACACCATATATTTT.

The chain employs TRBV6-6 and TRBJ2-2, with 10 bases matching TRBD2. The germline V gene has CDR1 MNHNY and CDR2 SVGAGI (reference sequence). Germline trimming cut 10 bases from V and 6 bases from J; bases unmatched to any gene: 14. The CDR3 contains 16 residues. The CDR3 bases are TGTGCCACGATGGAACCGGGACTAGCGTATGCCGGGGAGCTGTTTTTT. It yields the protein CATMEPGLAYAGELFF.

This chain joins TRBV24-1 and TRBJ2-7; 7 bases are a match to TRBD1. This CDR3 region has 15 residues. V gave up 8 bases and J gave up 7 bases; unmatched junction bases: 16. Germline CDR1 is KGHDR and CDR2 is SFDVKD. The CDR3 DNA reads TGTGCCACCACTGAGGACAGGATAATAATCTCGGAGCAGTACGTC. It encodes CATTEDRIIISEQYV.

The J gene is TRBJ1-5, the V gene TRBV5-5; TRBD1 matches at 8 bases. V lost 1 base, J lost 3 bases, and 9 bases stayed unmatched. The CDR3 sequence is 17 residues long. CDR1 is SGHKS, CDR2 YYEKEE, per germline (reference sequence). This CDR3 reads CASSLWGTGSDNQPQHF. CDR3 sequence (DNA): TGTGCCAGCAGCTTGTGGGGGACAGGAAGTGACAATCAGCCCCAGCATTTT.

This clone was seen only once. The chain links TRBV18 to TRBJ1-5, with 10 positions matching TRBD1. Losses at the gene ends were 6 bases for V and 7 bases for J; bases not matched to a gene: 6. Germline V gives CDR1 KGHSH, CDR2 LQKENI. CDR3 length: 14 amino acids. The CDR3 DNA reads TGTGCCAGCTCCCCCGGACAGGGGGACCAGCCCCAGCATTTT. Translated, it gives CASSPGQGDQPQHF.

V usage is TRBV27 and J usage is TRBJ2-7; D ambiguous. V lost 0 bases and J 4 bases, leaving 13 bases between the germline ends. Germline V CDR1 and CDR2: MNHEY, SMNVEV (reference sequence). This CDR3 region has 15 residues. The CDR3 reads CASSLSRSVRYEQYF. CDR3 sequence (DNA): TGTGCCAGCAGTTTATCGAGGTCAGTCCGGTACGAGCAGTACTTC.

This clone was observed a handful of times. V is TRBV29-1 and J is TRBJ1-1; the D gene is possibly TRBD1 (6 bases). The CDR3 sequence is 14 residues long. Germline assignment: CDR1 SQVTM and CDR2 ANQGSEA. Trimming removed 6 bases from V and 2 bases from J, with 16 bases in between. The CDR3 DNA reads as TGCAGCGTCAAGATTACAGGGTCAAACACTGAAGCTTTCTTT. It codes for CSVKITGSNTEAFF.

CDR3 region: CASSLARNLGLFSYNEQFF. CDR3 DNA sequence: TGCGCCAGCAGCTTGGCCCGAAATTTGGGACTATTCTCCTACAATGAGCAGTTCTTC. This chain joins TRBV5-1 and TRBJ2-1, with 7 bases lining up with TRBD2. V was pared by 0 bases and J by 0 bases, with 12 bases of the junction left unmatched. The CDR3 runs 19 residues. Germline V gene sequence: CDR1 SGHRS, CDR2 YFSETQ.

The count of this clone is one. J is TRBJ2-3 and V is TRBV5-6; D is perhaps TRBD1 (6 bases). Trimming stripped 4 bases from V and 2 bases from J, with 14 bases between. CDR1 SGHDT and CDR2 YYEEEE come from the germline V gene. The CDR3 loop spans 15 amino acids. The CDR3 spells CASSPKTGHTDTQYF. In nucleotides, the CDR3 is TGTGCCAGCAGCCCTAAGACAGGACACACAGATACGCAGTATTTT.